This TCR beta chain was captured in a study of T cells after yellow fever vaccination. This clonotype was observed many times. Synthesis of TCR cDNA relied on 5'RACE template switching, which attached a universal primer site and UMIs. TCRdb reprocessed the 5' RACE reads via MiXCR and lists one record per CDR3 protein. The profile covers roughly 150,000 distinct CDR3 sequences, with 6.6% appearing a single time and approximately 0.59% taken by the ten largest. V shed 0 bases and J shed 3 bases, with 15 bases lying between them. The germline gives CDR1 SGHAT, CDR2 FQNNGV. This CDR3 contains 16 residues.

The TCR originated in a man aged 25 to 45 who received the YFV17D yellow fever vaccine. V is TRBV11-2 and J is TRBJ2-7; D is ambiguous. Sample: CD4+ T cells sorted from PBMCs, taken 10 days after the yellow fever booster vaccination. The CDR3 reads CASSLELGKTIYEQYF. CDR3 coding DNA: TGTGCCAGCAGCTTAGAACTGGGGAAAACTATCTACGAGCAGTACTTC.